The entry that follows covers one T cell receptor beta chain sequence. This entry belongs to a study of blood T cell repertoires in COVID-19. Overall study: Material from acute and convalescent COVID-19 was sourced from the United States, Italy and Spain.

Original data processing: Estimation of nucleated cell counts relied on the amplification of reference gene primers. Sequencing used immunoSEQ multiplex PCR; TCRdb keeps in-frame clones, though not all of them. Clonal size and the V and J genes are those of that table, whereas D and trimming came from the DNA. The table includes nearly 200,000 clones, around 82% detected once. The V gene's germline CDR1 is LNHDA and CDR2 SQIVND (reference sequence). The ends were cut back, 8 bases at V and 5 bases at J, with 18 bases in the middle. This CDR3 contains 14 residues. Among Cohort 3 donors, those recovered had two negative PCRs, clearance, or symptom resolution.

This rearrangement joins TRBV19 to TRBJ2-5; TRBD2 might be the D (6 bases). The TCR originated in a man aged 40-50 years who had recovered from COVID-19. Source material: PBMCs or T cells enriched from blood (not recorded which). The CDR3 loop is CASRPRGSGETQYF. CDR3 DNA sequence: TGTGCCAGTCGTCCCCGGGGGAGCGGGGAGACCCAGTACTTC.